This TCR beta chain appears in the sequencing data of a study of blood T cell repertoires in COVID-19. Study context: Sites in the United States, Italy and Spain provided acute and convalescent COVID-19 samples. The cDNA or gDNA used as material had been derived from T cells, B-cell-depleted T cells, or PBMCs.

This clone was recorded once. Authors' analysis steps: How many nucleated cells were present was estimated from reference gene primer amplification. Here immunoSEQ multiplex PCR was the method, and the copy in TCRdb shows in-frame clones only, minus some. The V and J calls and the clone size are those of that table, but D and trimming were determined from the DNA. The sample holds tens of thousands of clones, about nine tenths seen once. Sequencing was done on a sample of peripheral blood. This sequence originates from a man in his 70s with active COVID-19.

The CDR3 loop reads CASSPAGVRNQPQHF. The DNA for the CDR3 is TGTGCCAGCTCACCCGCAGGGGTTCGCAATCAGCCCCAGCATTTT. This chain links TRBV18 with TRBJ1-5; a weak D match, TRBD1 (6 bases). Germline loops: CDR1 KGHSH, CDR2 LQKENI. Trimming cost V 3 bases and J 2 bases, with 11 bases left between them. The CDR3 contains 15 residues.